This TCR beta chain appears in the sequencing data of a study of blood T cell repertoires in COVID-19. Study information: Whether acute or convalescent, the COVID-19 samples came from the United States, Italy and Spain. Sample material is recorded as cDNA or gDNA derived from T cells, B-cell-depleted T cells, or PBMCs.

In the authors' workflow: Amplified reference gene primers provided the basis for estimating nucleated cell counts. Libraries were prepared by immunoSEQ multiplex PCR; TCRdb keeps only in-frame clonotypes and omits some of them. The DNA gave D and trimming, while V, J and clone size come from that table. The table lists 200,000 to 250,000 clones, around 80% of them singletons. CDR3 length: 16 residues. This sequence originates from a woman aged 80 or over with acute or convalescent COVID-19. The sample comprised peripheral blood. The V call is TRBV21-1, the J call TRBJ2-7; TRBD1, the table's D call, was not compared with the DNA. TRBV21-1 is shown as a pseudogene. The CDR3 spells CASSLSRGLNSYEQYF. The CDR3 nucleotides read TGTGCCAGCAGCCTCTCCAGGGGGCTAAATTCCTACGAGCAGTACTTC.